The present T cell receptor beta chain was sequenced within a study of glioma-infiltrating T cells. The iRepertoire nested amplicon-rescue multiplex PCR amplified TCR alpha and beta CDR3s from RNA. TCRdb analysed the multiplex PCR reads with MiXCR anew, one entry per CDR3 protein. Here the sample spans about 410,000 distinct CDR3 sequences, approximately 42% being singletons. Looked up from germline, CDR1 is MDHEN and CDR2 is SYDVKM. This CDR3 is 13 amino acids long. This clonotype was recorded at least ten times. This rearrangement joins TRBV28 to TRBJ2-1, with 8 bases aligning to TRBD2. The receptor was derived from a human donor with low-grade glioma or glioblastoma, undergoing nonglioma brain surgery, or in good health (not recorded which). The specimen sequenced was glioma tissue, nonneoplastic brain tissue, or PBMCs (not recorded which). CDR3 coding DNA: TGTGCTTCGGGACTAGACATTTTCAATGAGCAGTTCTTC. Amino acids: CASGLDIFNEQFF.